The clone carrying this T cell receptor (beta chain) was counted many times. The antigen is unknown. Making the TCR beta libraries involved quantitative 5'-RACE with molecular barcodes. TCRdb passed the 5' RACE reads through MiXCR, listing each CDR3 protein once. The sample lists 500,000 to 650,000 distinct CDR3 sequences, over 4% seen once, with under 4.5% in the top ten. V lost 1 base and J lost 2, with 9 bases in between. This CDR3 has 14 residues. Per germline, CDR1 SGHRS and CDR2 YFSETQ. The sample originates from a study of CD8 T cells in ankylosing spondylitis. Study findings and constraints: There was a TCR beta motif, made of eight highly homologous variants, that appeared characteristic of ankylosing spondylitis blood.

The sequenced sample was blood, either unsorted or a sorted T cell fraction (not recorded which). This TCR derives from a male donor with ankylosing spondylitis. V and J are TRBV5-1 and TRBJ1-1; no firm D call. CDR3 sequence (DNA): TGCGCCAGCAGCTTGTTTGGGTTAAACACTGAAGCTTTCTTT. Encoded protein: CASSLFGLNTEAFF.